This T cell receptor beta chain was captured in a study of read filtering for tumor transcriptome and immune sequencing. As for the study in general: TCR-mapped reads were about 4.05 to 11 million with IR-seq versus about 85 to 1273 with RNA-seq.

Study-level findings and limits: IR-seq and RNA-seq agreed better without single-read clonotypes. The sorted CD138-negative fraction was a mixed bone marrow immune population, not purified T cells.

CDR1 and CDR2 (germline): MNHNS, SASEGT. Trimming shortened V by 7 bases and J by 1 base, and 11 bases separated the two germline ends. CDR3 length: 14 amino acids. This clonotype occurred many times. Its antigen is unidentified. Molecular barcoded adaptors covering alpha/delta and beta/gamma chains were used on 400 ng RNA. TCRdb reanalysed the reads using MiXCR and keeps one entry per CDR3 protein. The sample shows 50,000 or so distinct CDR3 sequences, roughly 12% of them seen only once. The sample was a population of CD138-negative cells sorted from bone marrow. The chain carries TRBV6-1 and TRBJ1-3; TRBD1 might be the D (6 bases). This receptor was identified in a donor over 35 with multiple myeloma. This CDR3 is CASTGGASGNTIYF. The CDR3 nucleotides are TGTGCCAGCACCGGGGGCGCGTCTGGAAACACCATATATTTT.